This is a list of T cell receptor beta chains from one sample in a study of blood T cell repertoires in COVID-19. Clones were sequenced by immunoSEQ multiplex PCR, and TCRdb holds only the in-frame ones, with some missing. Among hundreds of thousands of clones listed, over 75% were seen once. Sequences were obtained from PBMCs or T cells enriched from blood (not recorded which). All receptors derive from a woman in her thirties who had recovered from COVID-19. The CDR3 runs from the conserved cysteine through the conserved F or W.

J | V | CDR3
TRBJ2-1 | TRBV11-3 | CASSLRREGSSYNEQFF
TRBJ1-1 | TRBV9 | CASSVVPWTADNMNTEAFF
TRBJ2-1 | TRBV9 | CASSVSGGRGEQFF
TRBJ2-7 | TRBV7-9 | CASSRGLAGTYEQYF
TRBJ1-3 | TRBV3-1/TRBV3-2 | CASSQNTLSSGNTIYF
TRBJ2-6 | TRBV9 | CASSPRSGANVLTF
TRBJ1-2 | TRBV24-1 | CATSDTRTGHGYTF
TRBJ2-7 | TRBV2 | CASSEGRESAYEQYF
TRBJ1-1 | TRBV6-5 | CASSWGQGSTEAFF
TRBJ2-1 | TRBV2 | CASSELGLAGAKEQFF
TRBJ1-3 | TRBV28 | CASSSNRDIPGNTIYF
TRBJ2-7 | TRBV5-5 | CASSFELPSYEQYF